The next 15 T cell receptor beta chains were all read from a single sample in a study of blood T cells in healthy people across ages. Using a J-beta primer mix together with a sample-barcoded 5' primer, a second PCR was run for roughly 7 to 11 cycles. TCRdb passed the 5' RACE reads through MiXCR, listing each CDR3 protein once. The profile shows roughly 1,100,000 distinct CDR3 sequences, about 25% of them singletons. These data were also reused for a study on T cells of mothers and their children.

The sample consisted of blood. The receptors here all came from a girl aged 2-10 years in good health.

The rearrangement joins TRBV5-1 to TRBJ2-4; D gene uncertain. CDR1 is SGHRS and CDR2 is YFSETQ in the germline V gene. The CDR3 loop spans 15 amino acids. Trimming took off 0 bases at V and 6 bases at J, with 13 bases between the two ends. The CDR3 bases are TGCGCCAGCAGCTTGGTCGACGCAGGAAGAAACATTCAGTACTTC. Residues: CASSLVDAGRNIQYF.

This chain uses TRBV12-3 or TRBV12-4 with TRBJ2-3; D perhaps matches TRBD2 (5 bases). CDR3 length: 15 amino acids. V dropped 3 bases and J dropped 4 bases, with 14 bases sitting between them. The CDR3 sequence is CASSFGQISADTQYF. For the CDR3, the DNA is TGTGCCAGCAGTTTTGGCCAAATTAGCGCAGATACGCAGTATTTT.

This sequence joins TRBV7-2 and TRBJ1-1; D call uncertain. Deletions cut 0 bases from V and 1 base from J, with 6 bases between. The CDR3 is 14 amino acids. CDR1 and CDR2 (germline): SGHTA, FQGNSA. The CDR3 loop reads CASSLARSNTEAFF. The DNA for the CDR3 is TGTGCCAGCAGCTTAGCCAGGTCGAACACTGAAGCTTTCTTT.

Regarding this clonotype: Without the conserved terminal phenylalanine or tryptophan, this CDR3 likely stems from a read error. This chain links TRBV20-1 with TRBJ2-7; D is possibly TRBD1 (5 bases). CDR3 size: 12 residues. The germline V gene has CDR1 DFQATT and CDR2 SNEGSKA (reference sequence). Trimming pared 3 bases from V and 4 bases from J, leaving 10 bases between. The CDR3, as DNA: TGCAGTGCTAGGGATCAGGGATACGAGCAGTACTCC. Translated, it gives CSARDQGYEQYS.

A note on this clonotype: This may be a read error, as it is one base from a much larger clone. J is TRBJ1-2 and V is TRBV12-3 or TRBV12-4; 10 bases fit TRBD1. CDR3 length: 14 residues. V gave up 5 bases and J gave up 10 bases; unmatched junction bases: 10. CDR3 DNA: TGTGCCAGCAGTGACTCGGGACAGGGGTTCGCCTACACCTTC. As protein: CASSDSGQGFAYTF.

The chain couples TRBV4-1 to TRBJ2-1; 7 bases align to TRBD2. The germline V gene has CDR1 MGHRA and CDR2 YSYEKL. The length of the CDR3 is 17 residues. Trimming removed 1 base from V and 6 bases from J; junction bases left unmatched: 12. CDR3 sequence (DNA): TGCGCCAGCAGCCAAGTTTCAGCAGCGGGATCTAGCAATGAGCAGTTCTTC. This codes for CASSQVSAAGSSNEQFF.

The CDR3 reads CASSSLIPDQPQHF. As DNA, the CDR3 is TGTGCCAGCAGTTCGTTAATTCCCGATCAGCCCCAGCATTTT. V gene TRBV25-1 combines with J gene TRBJ1-5; unclear D gene. The germline CDR1 and CDR2 sequences are MGHDK and SYGVNS. Trimming left V 5 bases short and J 5 bases short, with 13 bases between. CDR3 length: 14 amino acids.

V and J are TRBV28 and TRBJ2-5; 11 bases are shared with TRBD2. Judging by the DNA end, TRBJ2-1 fits better; the J call may be wrong. Germline CDR1 and CDR2: MDHEN and SYDVKM. The CDR3 is made up of 19 amino acids. DNA of the CDR3: TGTGCCAGCAGTTTAGCCCGAGGTTGGAGTAGCGGGAGGGACAATGAGCAGTTCTTC. Amino acids: CASSLARGWSSGRDNEQFF.

CDR3: CASSLGISAGRREQFF. The CDR3 DNA reads as TGTGCCAGCAGCTTAGGTATTTCGGCAGGGCGGCGGGAGCAGTTCTTC. The chain recombines TRBV7-6 with TRBJ2-1; possibly TRBD1 for D (5 bases). The germline V and J ends were trimmed by 1 base and 10 bases, with 20 bases remaining between them. Per the germline V gene, CDR1 is SGHVS and CDR2 is FNYEAQ. The CDR3 is 16 amino acids.

This chain uses TRBV20-1 with TRBJ2-1; 8 nucleotides align to TRBD2. The V gene's germline CDR1 is DFQATT and CDR2 SNEGSKA (reference sequence). V dropped 5 bases and J dropped 6; count of bases not matched to a gene: 12. The CDR3 length is 15 residues. CDR3 amino acids: CSAWDAGGPSNEQFF. In nucleotides, the CDR3 is TGCAGTGCTTGGGACGCGGGGGGACCCTCCAATGAGCAGTTCTTC.

This clonotype showed up just a few times. The chain employs TRBV9 and TRBJ2-6, with a weak D call TRBD1 (6 bases). V gave up 3 bases and J gave up 3 bases, with 10 bases separating them. Germline CDR1 reads SGDLS; CDR2 reads YYNGEE. CDR3 size: 15 residues. This CDR3 is CASSGTGLGANVLTF. For the CDR3, the DNA is TGTGCCAGCAGCGGAACAGGGCTTGGGGCCAACGTCCTGACTTTC.

This chain connects TRBV28 to TRBJ2-2; perhaps TRBD1 as D (6 bases). In germline, CDR1 is MDHEN, CDR2 SYDVKM. There are 16 residues in the CDR3. The V gene lost 5 bases and the J gene lost 2 bases, with 15 bases spanning the gap. The chain's CDR3 is CASSPSRGPNTGELFF. The CDR3 DNA follows: TGTGCCAGCAGTCCTTCCAGGGGTCCTAACACCGGGGAGCTGTTTTTT.

The chain's CDR3 is CSAHRDRGNPEAFF. CDR3 nucleotides: TGCAGTGCTCACCGGGACAGGGGGAATCCTGAAGCTTTCTTT. V usage is TRBV20-1 and J usage is TRBJ1-1; 11 nucleotides align to TRBD1. Unmatched junction bases numbered 8, after V lost 5 bases and J lost 6 bases. Germline loops: CDR1 DFQATT, CDR2 SNEGSKA (reference sequence). The CDR3 consists of 14 residues.

The chain has TRBV29-1 and TRBJ2-5; 8 bases line up with TRBD1. In germline, CDR1 is SQVTM, CDR2 ANQGSEA. The CDR3 runs to 10 residues. CDR3: CTGGEETQYF. The CDR3 region has the DNA TGCACAGGGGGCGAAGAGACCCAGTACTTC.

This clonotype was found a few times. V and J are TRBV24-1 and TRBJ2-1, with D maybe TRBD1 (6 bases). The CDR3 length is 15 residues. Germline loops: CDR1 KGHDR, CDR2 SFDVKD. Deletions cut 8 bases from V and 5 bases from J, with 18 bases between. The CDR3 coding sequence is TGTGCCACCAATTGGGGCGCAGGGGCTGACAATGAGCAGTTCTTC. Its translation: CATNWGAGADNEQFF.